This TCR beta chain was documented in a study of CD8+ T cells in alopecia areata. Deletions cut 6 bases from V and 3 bases from J, with 15 bases between. The CDR3 is 15 residues long. Germline V gene data show CDR1 as MNHEY and CDR2 as SMNVEV (reference sequence). The sequencing template was cDNA reverse transcribed from extracted RNA. Profiling relied on immunoSEQ multiplex PCR, and the TCRdb table lists in-frame clones only, not all of them. The sample holds over 200,000 clones, around 62% seen once. The chain carries TRBV27 and TRBJ2-1; tentative D call: TRBD1 (5 bases). Specimen: CD4+ T cells sorted from blood, collected at week 0. This receptor was taken from a human donor with alopecia areata. CDR3 in amino acids: CASRIQGSLYNEQFF. In DNA form, the CDR3 reads TGTGCCAGCAGGATTCAGGGTTCCCTCTACAATGAGCAGTTCTTC.